This passage covers 30 T cell receptor beta chains from one sample sequenced in a study of cytomegalovirus exposure and HLA in healthy donors. 60 Vbeta and 13 Jbeta primers were used in PCR. This table comes from immunoSEQ multiplex PCR, and its TCRdb copy is limited to in-frame clones, with some not included. Of some 95,000 clones listed, approximately 69% were seen once; the top ten hold less than 1.5%. Sequenced material: PBMCs. These receptors came from a female donor in good health and CMV-seronegative.

This rearrangement joins TRBV25-1 to TRBJ1-6, with 11 nucleotides matching TRBD1. The CDR3 contains 14 residues. Germline CDR1 MGHDK, CDR2 SYGVNS. After removal of 2 bases from V and 12 bases from J, the junction contained 3 bases not matched to a gene. The CDR3 nucleotides are TGTGCCAGCAGTGAAGTGGGACAGGGGGTACCCCTCCACTTT. Its protein product is CASSEVGQGVPLHF. Together with reference TRBV25-1 and TRBJ1-6, the CDR3 gives the full variable domain: EADIYQTPRYLVIGTGKKITLECSQTMGHDKMYWYQQDPGMELHLIHYSYGVNSTEKGDLSSESTVSRIRTEHFPLTLESARPSHTSQYLCASSEVGQGVPLHFGNGTRLTVT.

The table lists this clone with a count of one. The CDR3 protein is CASSIQISKTGTGSGANVLTF. For the CDR3, the DNA is TGTGCCAGTAGTATACAAATATCCAAAACCGGGACAGGGTCTGGGGCCAACGTCCTGACTTTC. This sequence joins TRBV19 and TRBJ2-6; 9 bases are shared with TRBD1. The CDR3 is made up of 21 amino acids. With 2 bases clipped from V and 1 base from J, the junction kept 15 bases outside the gene matches. Germline assignment: CDR1 LNHDA and CDR2 SQIVND (reference sequence).

This clone came up a few times. This chain joins TRBV7-9 and TRBJ2-3, with TRBD1 matching over 7 bases. The CDR3 extends over 15 amino acids. CDR1 is SEHNR, CDR2 FQNEAQ, per germline (reference sequence). Germline trimming cut 5 bases from V and 2 bases from J; bases unmatched to any gene: 7. This CDR3 is CASSPWTGDTDTQYF. The CDR3 DNA reads TGTGCCAGCAGCCCCTGGACAGGTGACACAGATACGCAGTATTTT.

On this clone: At the DNA level, this CDR3 is encoded by other sequences in the same sample as well. The chain employs TRBV6-6 and TRBJ1-4; D perhaps matches TRBD1 (5 bases). Germline CDR1 and CDR2: MNHNY and SVGAGI (reference sequence). The CDR3 runs to 15 residues. V was clipped by 2 bases and J by 6 bases, with 13 bases between them. The CDR3 DNA reads as TGTGCCAGCAGTTACCTCGCGGCGGGGGATGAAAAACTGTTTTTT. Protein: CASSYLAAGDEKLFF.

This chain uses TRBV7-2 with TRBJ1-5; TRBD1 might be the D (5 bases). The CDR3 runs to 14 residues. Per the germline V gene, CDR1 is SGHTA and CDR2 is FQGNSA. Deletions cut 5 bases from V and 4 bases from J, with 12 bases between. The CDR3 DNA reads as TGTGCCAGCAGCAAGGGGAGGGAAAATCAGCCCCAGCATTTT. It yields the protein CASSKGRENQPQHF.

In its sample, this clone was seen a few times. The chain carries TRBV9 and TRBJ1-2; perhaps TRBD1 as D (6 bases). Trimming removed 3 bases from V and 4 bases from J, with 7 bases in between. The CDR3 runs to 12 residues. CDR1 and CDR2 from the germline V gene are SGDLS and YYNGEE. The CDR3: CASSGTVYGYTF. The CDR3 DNA is TGTGCCAGCAGCGGGACAGTCTATGGCTACACCTTC.

This clone has only one observation. CDR3 DNA sequence: TGTGCCAGCAGTTCCTTTCCGCGGAGCTCCTACGAGCAGTACTTC. Amino acid sequence: CASSSFPRSSYEQYF. The rearrangement uses TRBV28 and TRBJ2-7; the D is unclear. This CDR3 spans 15 amino acids. Trimming removed 4 bases at V and 0 bases at J, with 13 bases between. Germline assignment: CDR1 MDHEN and CDR2 SYDVKM.

CDR3 residues: CASSRGAPYNEQFF. DNA for the CDR3: TGTGCCAGCAGCCGGGGAGCCCCTTACAATGAGCAGTTCTTC. The gene calls are TRBV7-9 and TRBJ2-1; D is possibly TRBD2 (5 bases). V was pared by 5 bases and J by 4 bases, with 12 bases between. The CDR3 length is 14 residues. Germline CDR1 SEHNR, CDR2 FQNEAQ (reference sequence). Full variable domain (remainder filled in from reference TRBV7-9 and TRBJ2-1): DTGVSQNPRHKITKRGQNVTFRCDPISEHNRLYWYRQTLGQGPEFLTYFQNEAQLEKSRLLSDRFSAERPKGSFSTLEIQRTEQGDSAMYLCASSRGAPYNEQFFGPGTRLTVL.

The V call is TRBV7-9, the J call TRBJ2-7, with D tentatively TRBD2 (6 bases). Germline CDR1 SEHNR, CDR2 FQNEAQ (reference sequence). This CDR3 has 14 amino acids. The V gene lost 3 bases and the J gene lost 4 bases, with 13 bases spanning the gap. CDR3 DNA sequence: TGTGCCAGCAGCTTTGGAGGGGTCATGTACGAGCAGTACTTC. Translated: CASSFGGVMYEQYF.

In nucleotides, the CDR3 is TGCGCCAGCAGCCAAGCGCGGGGGGCCTTCTACACCGGGGAGCTGTTTTTT. Translating it yields CASSQARGAFYTGELFF. The chain recombines TRBV4-1 with TRBJ2-2, with 8 bases aligning to TRBD2. The length of the CDR3 is 17 residues. The germline gives CDR1 MGHRA, CDR2 YSYEKL. V dropped 1 base and J dropped 3; count of bases not matched to a gene: 7.

The chain uses TRBV27 and TRBJ2-1, with 13 bases lining up with TRBD2. The CDR3 extends over 15 amino acids. J was trimmed by 12 bases and V by 5 bases; bases with no gene match: 10. Per germline, CDR1 MNHEY and CDR2 SMNVEV (reference sequence). CDR3 sequence: CASSLGGLAGSGQFF. The CDR3 nucleotides read TGTGCCAGCAGTCTAGGGGGACTAGCGGGGTCCGGGCAGTTCTTC.

CDR3 amino acids: CASSLSPLWRTGAKNIQYF. The CDR3 DNA sequence: TGTGCCAGCAGTTTATCTCCACTATGGCGGACTGGAGCCAAAAACATTCAGTACTTC. The chain combines TRBV28 with TRBJ2-4, with D possibly being TRBD2 (5 bases). The length of the CDR3 is 19 residues. The germline gives CDR1 MDHEN, CDR2 SYDVKM. Trimming removed 1 base at V and 0 bases at J, with 19 bases between.

The CDR3 DNA follows: TGTGCCTGGAGTGAACCCCCGGGACAGGGGATTAGGTCCTACGAGCAGTACTTC. It specifies CAWSEPPGQGIRSYEQYF. The chain uses TRBV30 and TRBJ2-7, with 10 bases fitting TRBD1. J was trimmed by 1 base and V by 1 base; bases with no gene match: 13. Germline V gene lookup returns CDR1 GTSNPN and CDR2 SVGIG (reference sequence). The CDR3 has 18 residues.

This chain connects TRBV27 to TRBJ2-7; D is possibly TRBD2 (7 bases). Trimming pared 7 bases from V and 5 bases from J, leaving 15 bases between. The CDR3 is 13 amino acids. CDR1 and CDR2 from the germline V gene are MNHEY and SMNVEV (reference sequence). CDR3 coding DNA: TGTGCCAGCACCCAAATAGGGGGGGACGAGCAGTACTTC. Its protein product is CASTQIGGDEQYF.

Details on this clone: The same CDR3 also results from other DNA sequences found in this sample. This chain uses TRBV7-8 with TRBJ2-2; no firm D call. Between the trimmed V and J ends, which lost 1 base and 1 base, there was a span of 4 bases. CDR1 and CDR2 from the germline V gene are SGHVS and FQNEAQ. This CDR3 has 14 amino acids. The CDR3 region is CASSLGLNTGELFF. In nucleotides, the CDR3 is TGTGCCAGCAGCTTAGGGCTGAACACCGGGGAGCTGTTTTTT.

Details on this clone: Other DNA sequences in this specimen translate into the identical CDR3. The chain couples TRBV14 to TRBJ2-7; no reliable D call. The germline V gene has CDR1 SGHDN and CDR2 FVKESK. The CDR3 is 13 amino acids. Trimming left V 4 bases short and J 4 bases short, with 11 bases between. CDR3 region: CASSRGTEYEQYF. The CDR3 coding sequence is TGTGCCAGCAGCCGCGGTACCGAATACGAGCAGTACTTC.

The V and J genes are TRBV19 and TRBJ1-4; TRBD1 matches 7 bases. This CDR3 is built from 15 residues. The germline V gene encodes CDR1 LNHDA and CDR2 SQIVND (reference sequence). V trimming: 10 bases; J trimming: 5 bases; junction bases outside the gene matches: 13. CDR3 in amino acids: CATKTGKVGNEKLFF. The DNA of the CDR3 is TGTGCCACTAAGACAGGGAAGGTCGGAAATGAAAAACTGTTTTTT. The full variable domain, its missing parts supplied by reference TRBV19 and TRBJ1-4, is DGGITQSPKYLFRKEGQNVTLSCEQNLNHDAMYWYRQDPGQGLRLIYYSQIVNDFQKGDIAEGYSVSREKKESFPLTVTSAQKNPTAFYLCATKTGKVGNEKLFFGSGTQLSVL.

The rearrangement uses TRBV5-1 and TRBJ1-1; a weak D match, TRBD1 (6 bases). The ends were cut back, 6 bases at V and 1 base at J, with 22 bases in the middle. CDR1 and CDR2 from the germline V gene are SGHRS and YFSETQ. The CDR3 totals 17 residues. CDR3 region: CASTEYPRGSGNTEAFF. The CDR3 DNA reads TGCGCCAGCACCGAATACCCCAGGGGATCCGGGAACACTGAAGCTTTCTTT. Full variable domain (missing parts from reference TRBV5-1 and TRBJ1-1): KAGVTQTPRYLIKTRGQQVTLSCSPISGHRSVSWYQQTPGQGLQFLFEYFSETQRNKGNFPGRFSGRQFSNSRSEMNVSTLELGDSALYLCASTEYPRGSGNTEAFFGQGTRLTVV.

This clone has just a few counts. The chain joins TRBV6-5 to TRBJ1-1, with 8 bases fitting TRBD1. Germline trimming cut 2 bases from V and 1 base from J; bases unmatched to any gene: 0. The CDR3 totals 14 residues. CDR1 and CDR2 (germline): MNHEY, SVGAGI. DNA for the CDR3: TGTGCCAGCAGTTACGGACAGGGGAACACTGAAGCTTTCTTT. This encodes CASSYGQGNTEAFF.

The rearrangement uses TRBV4-3 and TRBJ1-2; no reliable D call. Germline CDR1 reads LGHNA; CDR2 reads YSLEER. The CDR3 is made up of 14 amino acids. Trimming removed 3 bases at V and 4 bases at J, with 12 bases between. CDR3 DNA sequence: TGCGCCAGCAGCCAGGAGACGGTGTCCTATGGCTACACCTTC. It yields the protein CASSQETVSYGYTF.

The rearrangement links TRBV2 to TRBJ2-7; D perhaps matches TRBD1 (6 bases). V lost 2 bases to trimming and J lost 2 bases, with 16 bases between them. CDR3 length: 16 residues. Germline CDR1 SNHLY, CDR2 FYNNEI. CDR3 amino acids: CASSENKGQLAYEQYF. The CDR3 DNA sequence: TGTGCCAGCAGTGAAAATAAAGGACAGTTAGCCTACGAGCAGTACTTC.

The chain joins TRBV27 to TRBJ2-7, with a weak D call TRBD1 (5 bases). Germline assignment: CDR1 MNHEY and CDR2 SMNVEV (reference sequence). With 0 bases removed from V and 2 bases from J, the gap between germline ends came to 5 bases. The CDR3 loop spans 13 amino acids. The DNA of the CDR3 is TGTGCCAGCAGTTTATCGGGGCCCTACGAGCAGTACTTC. It translates to CASSLSGPYEQYF.

This clone was picked up a small number of times. The V gene is TRBV6-5, the J gene TRBJ1-5; 11 bases match TRBD1. The CDR3 is made up of 14 amino acids. Germline assignment: CDR1 MNHEY and CDR2 SVGAGI. The V segment lost 7 bases and the J segment 6 bases; nucleotides outside the gene matches: 5. CDR3 DNA: TGTGCCAGCAAAACCGGGACAGGGGGTCAGCCCCAGCATTTT. Translating gives CASKTGTGGQPQHF.

This clone was observed a handful of times. The chain employs TRBV5-5 and TRBJ1-1; D is unclear. CDR3 size: 16 residues. Germline lookup yields CDR1 SGHKS and CDR2 YYEKEE (reference sequence). Trimming shortened V by 4 bases and J by 0 bases, and 16 bases separated the two germline ends. The CDR3 sequence is CASSKAQTLVNTEAFF. For the CDR3, the DNA is TGTGCCAGCAGCAAAGCCCAGACACTTGTGAACACTGAAGCTTTCTTT. The whole variable domain, filled in from reference TRBV5-5 and TRBJ1-1, reads DAGVTQSPTHLIKTRGQQVTLRCSPISGHKSVSWYQQVLGQGPQFIFQYYEKEERGRGNFPDRFSARQFPNYSSELNVNALLLGDSALYLCASSKAQTLVNTEAFFGQGTRLTVV.

This clone was picked up one time. The chain has TRBV5-4 and TRBJ1-2, with unresolved D. The CDR3 extends over 13 amino acids. The V end was cut by 6 bases, the J end by 7 bases, with 16 bases between. The germline CDR1 and CDR2 sequences are SGHNT and YYREEE (reference sequence). Here the CDR3 reads CASTPPSGGGYTF. The CDR3 nucleotides are TGTGCCAGCACCCCACCTTCGGGTGGTGGCTACACCTTC.

The rearrangement uses TRBV5-6 and TRBJ2-1; 10 nucleotides match TRBD2. This CDR3 has 15 amino acids. CDR1 and CDR2 from the germline V gene are SGHDT and YYEEEE. J lost 8 bases, V lost 0 bases, and 5 bases had no gene match. Here the CDR3 DNA reads TGTGCCAGCAGCTTGGTTCTAGCGGGAGCCCATGAGCAGTTCTTC. Its protein product is CASSLVLAGAHEQFF.

The chain couples TRBV10-2 to TRBJ2-7; 9 bases fit TRBD2. From germline, CDR1 is WSHSY and CDR2 SAAADI. Trimming took 2 bases from V and 10 from J; bases not matched to a gene: 12. This CDR3 comprises 15 residues. CDR3 bases: TGCGCCAGCAGTGAGGGCATCTCGCGGGAGGGCCTCCAGTACTTC. Translation gives CASSEGISREGLQYF.

This clone was recorded a few times. The chain recombines TRBV4-1 with TRBJ1-1; D ambiguous. The V gene lost 2 bases and the J gene lost 8 bases, with 6 bases spanning the gap. Germline V gives CDR1 MGHRA, CDR2 YSYEKL. This CDR3 spans 11 amino acids. The CDR3 is CASSQSEEAFF. The CDR3, as DNA: TGCGCCAGCAGCCAATCCGAGGAAGCTTTCTTT.

The V gene is TRBV5-1, the J gene TRBJ1-1; 9 positions match TRBD1. V lost 3 bases and J lost 6; bases outside the gene matches: 6. This CDR3 spans 14 amino acids. In germline, CDR1 is SGHRS, CDR2 YFSETQ. CDR3 in DNA: TGCGCCAGCAGCTCCTGGACAGGGGCCTCTGAAGCTTTCTTT. Amino acids: CASSSWTGASEAFF.

The chain couples TRBV11-2 to TRBJ2-7; D might be TRBD2 (5 bases). Trimming left V 1 base short and J 6 bases short, with 16 bases between. Germline V gene sequence: CDR1 SGHAT, CDR2 FQNNGV. The CDR3 is 15 amino acids. The CDR3 bases are TGTGCCAGCAGCTTAGGAAGCGGAAGATCGTCCGAGCAGTACTTC. Protein sequence: CASSLGSGRSSEQYF.